The 13 T cell receptor beta chains below all came from one sample that was sequenced in a study of beta chain features in type 1 diabetes. Study observations and caveats: All four CD4+ subsets of Type 1 diabetes patients contained TCRB CDR3s that were moderately but significantly shorter.

No cognate antigen is known for these TCRs. Sequencing targeted expressed TCRB transcripts, as all isolated RNA had been reverse transcribed. Sequencing used immunoSEQ multiplex PCR; TCRdb keeps in-frame clones, though not all of them. Among 160,000 or so clones, about 10% were seen once, and the ten largest hold 0.7%. The specimen sequenced was central memory CD4+ T cells from blood. The receptors derive from a woman aged 25 to 39 with type 1 diabetes.

This clone turned up a few times. V gene TRBV29-1 combines with J gene TRBJ2-7; TRBD2 aligns across 9 bases. Losses at the gene ends were 6 bases for V and 3 bases for J; bases not matched to a gene: 6. Per the germline V gene, CDR1 is SQVTM and CDR2 is ANQGSEA. This CDR3 has 13 residues. The CDR3 coding sequence is TGCAGCGTCCTCGGAGCGGGAGGCTACGAGCAGTACTTC. Translation: CSVLGAGGYEQYF.

V is TRBV18 and J is TRBJ2-5; 9 bases match TRBD2. The ends lost 4 bases at V and 3 bases at J; junction bases unmatched: 3. Germline V gene sequence: CDR1 KGHSH, CDR2 LQKENI. This CDR3 spans 14 amino acids. The CDR3 here is CASSLVAGEETQYF. DNA for the CDR3: TGTGCCAGCTCACTCGTAGCGGGAGAAGAGACCCAGTACTTC. The complete variable domain, with remaining parts taken from reference TRBV18 and TRBJ2-5, reads NAGVMQNPRHLVRRRGQEARLRCSPMKGHSHVYWYRQLPEEGLKFMVYLQKENIIDESGMPKERFSAEFPKEGPSILRIQQVVRGDSAAYFCASSLVAGEETQYFGPGTRLLVL.

This clone has only a few counts. The V and J genes are TRBV21-1 and TRBJ2-7; the DNA was not compared with TRBD2, the D call given in the table. TRBV21-1 represents a pseudogene. The CDR3 runs 17 residues. The CDR3 DNA reads as TGTGCCAGCAGCAAAGCTTCGGAGTCTAGCGGGCCCTACGAGCAGTACTTC. Its protein is CASSKASESSGPYEQYF.

The chain recombines TRBV4-2 with TRBJ2-5, with TRBD2 matching 8 bases. Trimming at V came to 0 bases and at J to 3 bases, leaving 3 bases not matched to a gene. Germline V gene sequence: CDR1 LGHNA, CDR2 YNFKEQ. There are 15 residues in the CDR3. The DNA of the CDR3 is TGTGCCAGCAGCCAAGAACCACTAGCGGAAGAGACCCAGTACTTC. It encodes CASSQEPLAEETQYF.

The V and J genes are TRBV6-1 and TRBJ1-2; TRBD1 might be the D (6 bases). This CDR3 has 13 amino acids. Germline V lookup: CDR1 MNHNS, CDR2 SASEGT. V gave up 6 bases and J gave up 3 bases, with 11 bases separating them. The CDR3, as DNA: TGTGCCAGCAGCGGAGGACAGTACTATGGCTACACCTTC. Encoded protein: CASSGGQYYGYTF.

This clone has a handful of counts. The rearrangement links TRBV7-8 to TRBJ1-1; 11 bases are shared with TRBD1. V lost 5 bases to trimming and J lost 5 bases; unmatched junction nucleotides: 7. The CDR3 has 15 amino acids. Germline values: CDR1 SGHVS, CDR2 FQNEAQ. CDR3: CASSPKWDRGTEAFF. CDR3 nucleotides: TGTGCCAGCAGCCCGAAATGGGACAGGGGGACTGAAGCTTTCTTT.

This clone was seen many times. V is TRBV29-1 and J is TRBJ1-1; 10 nucleotides line up with TRBD1. The V and J ends lost 6 bases and 4 bases, in that order; junction bases with no gene match: 8. The CDR3 loop spans 14 amino acids. Germline CDR1 and CDR2: SQVTM and ANQGSEA. For the CDR3, the DNA is TGCAGCGTACTGAGACAGGGGGCCGGCACTGAAGCTTTCTTT. Amino acids: CSVLRQGAGTEAFF.

Only a few counts were recorded for this clone. This rearrangement joins TRBV7-2 to TRBJ2-7; the D gene is possibly TRBD1 (6 bases). Trimming removed 3 bases from V and 1 base from J, with 7 bases in between. The germline CDR1 and CDR2 sequences are SGHTA and FQGNSA. The CDR3 runs to 13 residues. This CDR3 is CASSFTGSYEQYF. CDR3 sequence (DNA): TGTGCCAGCAGCTTTACAGGGTCCTACGAGCAGTACTTC.

The chain carries TRBV6-5 and TRBJ1-1; TRBD1 matches 8 bases. V was clipped by 5 bases and J by 5 bases; unmatched bases: 4. Germline CDR1 is MNHEY and CDR2 is SVGAGI. The CDR3 runs to 13 residues. The CDR3 is CASSPDRVTEAFF. The CDR3, as DNA: TGTGCCAGCAGTCCGGACAGGGTTACTGAAGCTTTCTTT.

The chain links TRBV5-1 to TRBJ2-3; no reliable D call. The germline V gene encodes CDR1 SGHRS and CDR2 YFSETQ. Trimming stripped 4 bases from V and 1 base from J, with 16 bases between. This CDR3 spans 16 amino acids. In DNA, the CDR3 is TGCGCCAGCAGCCCCGCTATATCCCTCGGCACAGATACGCAGTATTTT. As protein: CASSPAISLGTDTQYF.

The chain uses TRBV28 and TRBJ2-6, with 7 bases that match TRBD1. Germline V lookup: CDR1 MDHEN, CDR2 SYDVKM. J gave up 0 bases and V 2 bases, and 10 bases lay outside the gene matches. This CDR3 has 19 amino acids. CDR3 nucleotide sequence: TGTGCCAGCAGTTTAAGTCCCACAGGGGTCCGCTCTGGGGCCAACGTCCTGACTTTC. Encoded protein: CASSLSPTGVRSGANVLTF. Full variable domain (remainder filled in from reference TRBV28 and TRBJ2-6): DVKVTQSSRYLVKRTGEKVFLECVQDMDHENMFWYRQDPGLGLRLIYFSYDVKMKEKGDIPEGYSVSREKKERFSLILESASTNQTSMYLCASSLSPTGVRSGANVLTFGAGSRLTVL.

This clone appeared a few times. J is TRBJ2-7 and V is TRBV11-2; D ambiguous. In germline, CDR1 is SGHAT, CDR2 FQNNGV. This CDR3 is built from 13 residues. With 5 bases removed from V and 3 bases from J, the gap between germline ends came to 11 bases. For the CDR3, the DNA is TGTGCCAGCAGCCCCGGGTTTCACTACGAGCAGTACTTC. Protein product: CASSPGFHYEQYF.

This clone has only a few counts. The chain employs TRBV7-9 and TRBJ2-1, with 7 bases fitting TRBD2. Germline trimming cut 7 bases from V and 0 bases from J; bases unmatched to any gene: 15. This CDR3 is built from 18 residues. Germline CDR1 and CDR2: SEHNR and FQNEAQ (reference sequence). The CDR3 region is CASNPAGAVLSSYNEQFF. CDR3 DNA sequence: TGTGCCAGCAACCCCGCGGGAGCGGTTCTCAGCTCCTACAATGAGCAGTTCTTC.